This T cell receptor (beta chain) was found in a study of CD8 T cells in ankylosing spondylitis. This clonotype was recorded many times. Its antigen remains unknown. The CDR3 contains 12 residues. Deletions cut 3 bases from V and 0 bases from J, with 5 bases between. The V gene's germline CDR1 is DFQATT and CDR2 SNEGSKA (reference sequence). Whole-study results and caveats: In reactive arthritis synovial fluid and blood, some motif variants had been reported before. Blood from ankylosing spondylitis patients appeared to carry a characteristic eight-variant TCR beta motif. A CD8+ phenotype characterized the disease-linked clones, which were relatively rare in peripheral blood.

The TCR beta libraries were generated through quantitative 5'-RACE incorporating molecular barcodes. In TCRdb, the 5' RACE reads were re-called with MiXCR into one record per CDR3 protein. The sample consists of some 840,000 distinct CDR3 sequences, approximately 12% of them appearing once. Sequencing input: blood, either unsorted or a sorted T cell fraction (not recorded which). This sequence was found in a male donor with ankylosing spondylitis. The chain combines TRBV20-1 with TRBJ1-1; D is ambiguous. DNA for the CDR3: TGCAGTGCTAGCACCGTGAACACTGAAGCTTTCTTT. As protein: CSASTVNTEAFF.